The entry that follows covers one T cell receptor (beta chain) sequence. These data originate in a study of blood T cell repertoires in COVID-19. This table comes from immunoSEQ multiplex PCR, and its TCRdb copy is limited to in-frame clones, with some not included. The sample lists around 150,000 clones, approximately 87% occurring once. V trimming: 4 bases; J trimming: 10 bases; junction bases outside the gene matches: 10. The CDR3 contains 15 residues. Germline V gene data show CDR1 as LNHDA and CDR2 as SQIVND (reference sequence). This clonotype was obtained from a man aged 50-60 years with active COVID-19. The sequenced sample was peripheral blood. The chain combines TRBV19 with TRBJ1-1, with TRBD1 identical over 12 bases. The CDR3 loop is CASSTDTGTGGRAFF. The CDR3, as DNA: TGTGCCAGTAGTACTGATACCGGGACAGGGGGCAGAGCTTTCTTT.